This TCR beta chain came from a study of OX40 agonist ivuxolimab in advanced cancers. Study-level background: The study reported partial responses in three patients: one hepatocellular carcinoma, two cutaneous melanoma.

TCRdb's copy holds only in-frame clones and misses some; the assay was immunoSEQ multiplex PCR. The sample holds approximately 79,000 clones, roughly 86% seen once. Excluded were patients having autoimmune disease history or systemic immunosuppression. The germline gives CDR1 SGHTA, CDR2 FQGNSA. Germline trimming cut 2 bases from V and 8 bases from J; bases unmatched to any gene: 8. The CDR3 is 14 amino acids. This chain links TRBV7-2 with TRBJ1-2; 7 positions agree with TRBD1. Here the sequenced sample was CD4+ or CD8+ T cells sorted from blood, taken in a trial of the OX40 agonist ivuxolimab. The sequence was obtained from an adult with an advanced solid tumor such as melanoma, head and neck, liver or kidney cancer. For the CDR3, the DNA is TGTGCCAGCAGCTTACTAGACAGGGTTAACGGCTACACCTTC. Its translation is CASSLLDRVNGYTF. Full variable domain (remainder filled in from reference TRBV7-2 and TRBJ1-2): GAGVSQSPSNKVTEKGKDVELRCDPISGHTALYWYRQSLGQGLEFLIYFQGNSAPDKSGLPSDRFSAERTGGSVSTLTIQRTQQEDSAVYLCASSLLDRVNGYTFGSGTRLTVV.